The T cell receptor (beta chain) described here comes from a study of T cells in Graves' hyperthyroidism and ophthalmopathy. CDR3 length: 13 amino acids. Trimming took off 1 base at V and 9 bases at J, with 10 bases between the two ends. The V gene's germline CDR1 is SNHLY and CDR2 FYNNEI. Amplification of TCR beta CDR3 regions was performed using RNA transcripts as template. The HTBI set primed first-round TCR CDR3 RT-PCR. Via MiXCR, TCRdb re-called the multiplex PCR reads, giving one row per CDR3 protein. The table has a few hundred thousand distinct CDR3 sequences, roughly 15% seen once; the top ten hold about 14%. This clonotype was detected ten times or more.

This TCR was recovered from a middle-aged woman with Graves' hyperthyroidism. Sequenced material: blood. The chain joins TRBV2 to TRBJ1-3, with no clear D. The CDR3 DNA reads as TGTGCCAGCAGTGAAGGGGTTAAAGGCACCATATATTTT. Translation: CASSEGVKGTIYF. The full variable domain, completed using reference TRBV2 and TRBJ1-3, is EPEVTQTPSHQVTQMGQEVILRCVPISNHLYFYWYRQILGQKVEFLVSFYNNEISEKSEIFDDQFSVERPDGSNFTLKIRSTKLEDSAMYFCASSEGVKGTIYFGEGSWLTVV.